These T cell receptor beta chains were read from a single sample in a study of blood T cell repertoires in COVID-19. Repertoires were generated with immunoSEQ multiplex PCR, while TCRdb's copy carries only in-frame clones and drops some. This table has approximately 290,000 clones, roughly four fifths appearing once. Material for sequencing was peripheral blood. The receptors come from a person between 65 and 79 years old with COVID-19, enrolled during active disease. Both conserved end residues are part of each CDR3. Fields, in order: CDR3 DNA, CDR3 protein, J gene, D gene, V gene, clone size. A D gene is named only where the DNA matches it firmly. Expanded clones get a size class; other rows say once, few or many, or leave the size out.

TGTGCCAGCAGCCCTGGTCTAGCGAAAGAGACCCAGTACTTC | CASSPGLAKETQYF | TRBJ2-5 | - | TRBV7-2 | -
TGTGCCAGCAGCTTCCGGTCTAGCGGGACCGCAGATACGCAGTATTTT | CASSFRSSGTADTQYF | TRBJ2-3 | TRBD2 | TRBV7-2 | -
TGTGCCAGCAGCGAACGGACAGGGGGAAATGAGCAGTTCTTC | CASSERTGGNEQFF | TRBJ2-1 | TRBD1 | TRBV5-4 | -
TGTGCCAGCAGCGACGAGGGACTAGCGCTTAATGAGCAGTTCTTC | CASSDEGLALNEQFF | TRBJ2-1 | TRBD2 | TRBV14 | -
TGTGCCAGCAGCCCTTCTAGCGGGAGTTACGAGCAGTACTTC | CASSPSSGSYEQYF | TRBJ2-7 | TRBD2 | TRBV5-4 | many
TGTGCCAGCAGCTTCGGAGGGTCTAGCTCTGGAAACACCATATATTTT | CASSFGGSSSGNTIYF | TRBJ1-3 | - | TRBV7-8 | -
TGTGCCAGCAGCCAAGAAGGCAGGGGGCCGACTAATGAAAAACTGTTTTTT | CASSQEGRGPTNEKLFF | TRBJ1-4 | TRBD1 | TRBV4-2 | few
TGTGCCAGCAGTCGCTCTGAGGAGGGCCACTTCTTC | CASSRSEEGHFF | TRBJ2-1 | - | TRBV12-3/TRBV12-4 | -
TGTGCCAGCCGAGGAGGGACAGGGCCATCACCCCTCCACTTT | CASRGGTGPSPLHF | TRBJ1-6 | TRBD1 | TRBV2 | -
TGTGCCAGCAGGGGCAGGGAAGAGACCCAGTACTTC | CASRGREETQYF | TRBJ2-5 | - | TRBV2 | once
TGTGCCAGCAGCTTAGTTTCCCCTCTAGCGGGAGTCACAGATACGCAGTATTTT | CASSLVSPLAGVTDTQYF | TRBJ2-3 | TRBD2 | TRBV7-2 | few
TGTGCCAGTAGTATAATCGCCGGGGGGAGCTCCTATAATTCACCCCTCCACTTT | CASSIIAGGSSYNSPLHF | TRBJ1-6 | - | TRBV19 | few
TGTGCTAGTGGTTTGCCCAGCGGGGGGGCGAGGAATGAGCAGTTCTTC | CASGLPSGGARNEQFF | TRBJ2-1 | TRBD2 | TRBV12-5 | -
TGTGCCAGTAGTATCGGACTAGCGGGAGTTCCCTACGAGCAGTACTTC | CASSIGLAGVPYEQYF | TRBJ2-7 | TRBD2 | TRBV19 | -
TGTGCCTGGAGTCCGGGGTCTGAGGGACGGGGGTACACCGGGGAGCTGTTTTTT | CAWSPGSEGRGYTGELFF | TRBJ2-2 | - | TRBV30 | -
TGTGCCAGCTCACTACCCCCAGGGATTTTCGATAATTCACCCCTCCACTTT | CASSLPPGIFDNSPLHF | TRBJ1-6 | - | TRBV18 | -
TGTGCCAGCAGCCAAGATCGGGGGGCCACTGAAGCTTTCTTT | CASSQDRGATEAFF | TRBJ1-1 | - | TRBV3-1/TRBV3-2 | -
TGTGCCAGCAGCCGAGACGCGTCGACGGGAGAGACCCAGTACTTC | CASSRDASTGETQYF | TRBJ2-5 | - | TRBV7-3 | many
TGTGCCAGCAGTGATCCGGGGGATTTTAATGAAAAACTGTTTTTT | CASSDPGDFNEKLFF | TRBJ1-4 | - | TRBV2 | -
TGTGCCAGCAGCGACGTGACAGTCCAGACTGAAGCTTTCTTT | CASSDVTVQTEAFF | TRBJ1-1 | - | TRBV9 | -
TGTGCCAGCAGCTCGGGACTAGCCACAGATACGCAGTATTTT | CASSSGLATDTQYF | TRBJ2-3 | TRBD2 | TRBV7-3 | few
TGTGCCAGCAGCCCCCATAGCGGGAGTACCTACAATGAGCAGTTCTTC | CASSPHSGSTYNEQFF | TRBJ2-1 | TRBD2 | TRBV7-3 | -
TGTGCCAGCAGTTACTTTACAGGGGCCTCCTACAATGAGCAGTTCTTC | CASSYFTGASYNEQFF | TRBJ2-1 | TRBD1 | TRBV6-5 | -
TGTGCCAGCAGCCCCACCTCAGGGGTTGGGTCTGAAGCTTTCTTT | CASSPTSGVGSEAFF | TRBJ1-1 | - | TRBV11-3 | -
TGTGCCAGCAGCTTAGAAACAGGGCTTCCCCAGCATTTT | CASSLETGLPQHF | TRBJ1-5 | - | TRBV7-3 | -
TGTGCCAGCAGCTTAGATTCCAGGGGCTCTGTAGTCGGGGAGCTGTTTTTT | CASSLDSRGSVVGELFF | TRBJ2-2 | - | TRBV11-3 | -
TGTGCCACCAGTGACCCGGGACAGATTAATGAAAAACTGTTTTTT | CATSDPGQINEKLFF | TRBJ1-4 | TRBD1 | TRBV24-1 | few
TGTGCCAGCAGTGCTCGGGACAGTTTTTCACCCCTCCACTTT | CASSARDSFSPLHF | TRBJ1-6 | TRBD1 | TRBV2 | -
TGTGCCAGCAGCTTGTTCCAGGGGGCTCAAGAGACCCAGTACTTC | CASSLFQGAQETQYF | TRBJ2-5 | TRBD1 | TRBV5-4 | -
TGTGCCAGCAGTGAACCCGACAGGGGCTACGTACGAGCAGTGAACTTC | CASSEPDRGYVRAVNF | TRBJ2-7 | TRBD1 | TRBV6-1 | -
TGTGCCACCAGTGAGACAGGGTTGAGGACTGAAGCTTTCTTT | CATSETGLRTEAFF | TRBJ1-1 | TRBD1 | TRBV24-1 | -
TGTGCCAGCAGCCGGCTGGGCGAGACCCAGTACTTC | CASSRLGETQYF | TRBJ2-5 | - | TRBV7-8 | -
TGTGCCAGCAGACTAGCGGCGGCCTACAATGAGCAGTTCTTC | CASRLAAAYNEQFF | TRBJ2-1 | TRBD2 | TRBV11-2 | -
TGTGCCAGCAGCTCAAGAGGACAGGGGGTTCTCTATCAGCCCCAGCATTTT | CASSSRGQGVLYQPQHF | TRBJ1-5 | TRBD1 | TRBV7-2 | -
TGTGCCAGCAGCTTCGAGGACAGCAGATACAATGAGCAGTTCTTC | CASSFEDSRYNEQFF | TRBJ2-1 | - | TRBV7-8 | -
TGTGCCAGCAGTTTATCGGGCTGGGGCAGAAATAGCAATCAGCCCCAGCATTTT | CASSLSGWGRNSNQPQHF | TRBJ1-5 | - | TRBV28 | -
TGTGCCAGCAGCCCCCTGACAGGGTCCGGGGAGCTGTTTTTT | CASSPLTGSGELFF | TRBJ2-2 | TRBD1 | TRBV11-3 | -
TGTGCCAGCAGCCCTCTCCAGGGGGATTCACCCCTCCACTTT | CASSPLQGDSPLHF | TRBJ1-6 | TRBD1 | TRBV28 | -
TGTGCCAGTAGTATAGTTGGGGGACACGCTGGAAACACCATATATTTT | CASSIVGGHAGNTIYF | TRBJ1-3 | - | TRBV19 | -
TGTGCCAGCAGCCTAACAGGGGGCGAAGGGCAGTTCTTC | CASSLTGGEGQFF | TRBJ2-1 | TRBD1 | TRBV4-2 | -
TGTGCCAGCAGCTTAGATGCGGGAGCCCGCAATGAGCAGTTCTTC | CASSLDAGARNEQFF | TRBJ2-1 | TRBD2 | TRBV11-2 | once
TGTGCCAGCAGCTTCGGTAGTACCACAGATACGCAGTATTTT | CASSFGSTTDTQYF | TRBJ2-3 | - | TRBV5-6 | -
TGTGCCAGTAGTGGACGACAGGGAAATTCACCCCTCCACTTT | CASSGRQGNSPLHF | TRBJ1-6 | TRBD1 | TRBV19 | -
TGTGCCAGCAGCCCCCACACTAGCAATCAGCCCCAGCATTTT | CASSPHTSNQPQHF | TRBJ1-5 | - | TRBV6-2/TRBV6-3 | -
TGTGCCAGCAGCCAAGGACAGAACACTGAAGCTTTCTTT | CASSQGQNTEAFF | TRBJ1-1 | - | TRBV3-1/TRBV3-2 | -
TGTGCCAGCAGCGTAGACCCTAGACAGGGGACGCTGTTTTTT | CASSVDPRQGTLFF | TRBJ2-2 | TRBD1 | TRBV9 | once
TGTGCCAGCAGCTGGAGGGGATCTGGGGCCAACGTCCTGACTTTC | CASSWRGSGANVLTF | TRBJ2-6 | - | TRBV5-5 | -
TGCAGTGCTAGTACGGCCGCTACTAGCTTCCGATACGAGCAGTACTTC | CSASTAATSFRYEQYF | TRBJ2-7 | - | TRBV20-1 | -
TGTGCCAGCAGTTACTTTACAGAAACTAATGAAAAACTGTTTTTT | CASSYFTETNEKLFF | TRBJ1-4 | - | TRBV6-6 | -
TGTGCCAGCAGCACGGACAGATATGGCTACACCTTC | CASSTDRYGYTF | TRBJ1-2 | - | TRBV6-5 | -
TGTGCCAGCAGTTATGGGGGCAGGACCAATCAGCCCCAGCATTTT | CASSYGGRTNQPQHF | TRBJ1-5 | - | TRBV6-2/TRBV6-3 | -
TGTGCCAGCAGCCCGACACACACAGATACGCAGTATTTT | CASSPTHTDTQYF | TRBJ2-3 | - | TRBV9 | -
TGTGCCAGTAGTATAGAGGGCAGTCGCAATCAGCCCCAGCATTTT | CASSIEGSRNQPQHF | TRBJ1-5 | - | TRBV19 | -
TGTGCCAGCAGCTCGCTAGCGGGAGCCTACGAGCAGTACTTC | CASSSLAGAYEQYF | TRBJ2-7 | TRBD2 | TRBV7-8 | -
TGTGCCGGCCCGGGACAGGGGGGCACTGAAGCTTTCTTT | CAGPGQGGTEAFF | TRBJ1-1 | TRBD1 | TRBV2 | -